This TCR beta chain was observed in a study of cytomegalovirus exposure and HLA in healthy donors (dated by TCRdb to 2016 to 2017). Background for the entire study: In an earlier analysis of under 600 of the donors, 276 Gb of sequence data and about 110 million unique TCR beta sequences from roughly 180 million T cells were reported. Approximately 300 gigabases of sequencing data and around 80 million unique TCR sequences made up an early release that covered several hundred HLA-typed donors. Among the roughly 400 genotyped donors, roughly 80% belonged to the genetic ancestry cluster associated with self-reported Caucasian donors. The study was designed to test whether signatures of past pathogen exposure could be identified by cataloging public T cell receptors. The T cell repertoires of around 730 subjects were profiled by immunosequencing and related to cytomegalovirus serostatus. In addition to the first cohort of around 670 subjects, a separate validation cohort of around 110 different subjects was used. The study combined high-throughput TCR immunosequencing, statistical association of individual TCRs with disease status, and machine learning to predict cytomegalovirus infection status. In a later analysis, previously published TCR beta repertoires from about 670 donors were re-analyzed and high-resolution HLA genotyping was added so that TCR occurrence patterns could be studied. Rather than drawing on any new phenotypic data, the later analysis identified candidate immune exposures from TCR beta sequences and the way those sequences occurred across donors. An earlier analysis of several hundred of the donors used high-throughput TCR beta sequencing to judge whether each TCR beta V gene segment behaved as functional or pseudogenic. Donor age, sex, ethnicity and CMV serostatus were compiled alongside the repertoire data. In a later genetic analysis, genome-wide SNP genotypes for about three fifths of the roughly 670 donors were used, and that subset was treated as a discovery cohort. Every discovery cohort repertoire had been produced on one sequencing platform. Both class I and class II loci were covered by HLA typing, at four-digit resolution. The number of donors typed differed by locus, with roughly 629-640 for A, B, C, DRB1 and DQB1, 522 for DQA1, 606 for DPA1, and some 440 for DPB1. Roughly 5 DR-DQ haplotypes were handled as single units for association and clustering, since linkage in the cohort was strong. Among several hundred genotyped donors of the cohort, an average of approximately 220,000 unique TCR beta nucleotide sequences was sequenced per donor, of which 15% to 20% were non-productive. Results the study describes overall, beyond this receptor: According to the authors, the approach could potentially be generalized to other disease states and immunological phenotypes. A later analysis reported that several top co-occurrence clusters appeared linked to parvovirus B19, influenza, CMV and Epstein-Barr virus. At a false discovery rate of 0.05, a later analysis linked approximately 18,000 TCR beta sequences to specific HLA alleles. A cluster of highly shared sequence variants was judged likely to be a technical artifact of the sequencing pipeline. In an earlier analysis of some 540 of the donors, most TCR beta V segments appeared in productive rearrangements about 87% or about 30% of the time, broadly matching IMGT annotations. A total of about 180 TCR beta chains were listed by the study as associated with cytomegalovirus. The classifier was reported to diagnose cytomegalovirus status with high specificity and sensitivity in both the original and validation cohorts. The 87-base-pair reads could not distinguish some IMGT-functional V segments, including TRBV6-2 and TRBV6-3, so those segments were excluded. Presence/absence analyses assumed roughly uniform sequencing depth across donors, an assumption that may not hold. In vitro tests confirmed that a few of the cytomegalovirus-associated TCR beta chains recognize cytomegalovirus antigens. An association between a missense DCLRE1C variant and V-gene and J-gene trimming of TCR beta chains was found in a later genetic analysis and replicated in an independent cohort. Strong co-occurrence of HLA alleles, especially DR and DQ, made assigning TCR associations to individual alleles difficult. Most CMV-associated TCR beta chains appeared to be HLA-restricted in a later analysis, and the HLA associations seemed to be driven largely by CMV exposure. According to a later genetic analysis, donors in an Asian-associated ancestry cluster had fewer N-insertions in productive TCRs than the approximately 690-donor mean. The cohort was sequenced for TCR beta chains only, and without alpha or paired-chain data the features that could be detected were limited. According to a later analysis, TCR association rates differed among HLA loci, with DRB1 alleles showing the most associated TCRs and HLA-C alleles showing the fewest. A further reported finding was that TCR beta sequences accurately predicted the HLA-A and HLA-B alleles for most subjects in the first cohort. Linkage disequilibrium might explain the correlated functional status among segregating V segments, but an unknown experimental factor could not be ruled out. Immune exposure information for the cohort was limited to CMV serostatus. In a later analysis, HLA-associated TCR beta chains showed more clonal expansion and lower generation probabilities than non-associated chains that were equally common. The earlier analysis of approximately 560 of the donors excluded seventeen rarely observed V segments, including chromosome 9 orphons, because counts were too low. Most TCR sequences were observed very rarely across donors, whereas some public TCRs were present in many individuals. HLA typing was unavailable for some donors at each locus, so association tests used only the typed subset.

Preparation of the library involved the immunoSEQ multiplex PCR assay. A mixture of 60 forward primers for TCR Vbeta segments and 13 reverse primers for TCR Jbeta segments was used in the multiplex PCR. Amplification of the CDR3 region of rearranged TCR beta genes was performed with a multiplex PCR assay on genomic DNA. The Illumina HiSeq System was used to sequence the amplified TCR beta libraries as 87-base-pair reads. On the study's bioinformatics: A later analysis counted around 72 million unique TCR beta chains across the 500 to 850 repertoires, and around 12 million of these chains were shared by at least two donors. To remove PCR and sequencing errors, raw reads were error-corrected and collapsed into unique sequences using a nearest-neighbor algorithm that merged closely related sequences. Alignment of CDR3 sequences to IMGT reference sequences was used to assign V, D and J gene segments. For a sequence to be retained, a match of at least six nucleotides to both a V gene segment and a J gene segment was required. A rearrangement was called productive if the CDR3 had no stop codons and remained in frame with V and J, and every other rearrangement was called non-productive. CDR3 was defined by IMGT convention, running from the second conserved V-encoded cysteine to the conserved J-encoded phenylalanine. Sequences without an unambiguous match to a single V gene segment were excluded from the earlier analysis of about 600 of the donors. In an earlier analysis of some 590 of the donors, a V segment was called functional when productive rearrangements were above 56.7%, and segregating when the standard deviation between donors exceeded 5%. A statistical classification framework was built for diagnosing cytomegalovirus status from the catalog of TCR beta chain sequences. In a later analysis, V and J genes were assigned by comparing TCR nucleotide sequences against IMGT/GENE-DB human TR gene sequences. In a later analysis, CDR3 sequences and most-parsimonious VDJ recombination scenarios were assigned using the TCRdist pipeline. In a later analysis, every TCR beta chain was defined by the combination of its CDR3 amino acid sequence and its V-gene family, and reads without a unique V-gene family were dropped. To address suspected cross-contamination and a sequencing artifact, a later analysis removed 450 to 700 highly shared, low-generation-probability nucleotide sequences. A later analysis calculated a clonal expansion index for each public chain from normalized within-repertoire ranks of inferred template counts. In a later analysis, generation probabilities were computed with a VDJ recombination model fitted to out-of-frame rearrangements, and the resulting probabilities were checked against IGoR. In a later analysis, hypergeometric tests were used to score TCR-TCR, TCR-HLA and TCR-CMV co-occurrence, with a repertoire-size bias correction applied to TCR pairs. A later analysis estimated false discovery rates by permuting HLA or CMV assignments 20 times. In a later analysis, co-occurring TCRs were grouped using DBSCAN, and TCRdist sequence similarity was added for clustering within HLA-allele-positive subsets. Repertoires with fewer than 30,000 or more than 120,000 public chains were left out of co-occurrence clustering, as were a handful of repertoires with anomalous nucleotide sharing. TCRdb took over this immuneACCESS table, retaining in-frame rearrangements with V and J assigned. Such tables are incomplete; in checked studies, under half of the missing clones stem from an unresolved V gene, and the remainder is unexplained. The D gene and trimming were derived from the DNA, and the V and J assignments and clone size from that table. Recorded for this sample are about 200,000 clones; around 75% of them occurred a single time. The top ten constitute about 1.7% of the sample.

This clone was detected a few times. Its antigen is still unknown. Within one base of it there is no much larger clone, and no base qualities were kept. V loses 4 bases, J loses 5 bases, and the germline ends lie 5 bases apart. From cysteine to phenylalanine, the CDR3 is 11 amino acids long. CDR3 DNA only is kept here, 33 bases in frame from base 1. From a lookup of the germline V gene, CDR1 and CDR2 are SNHLY and FYNNEI. The cohort comprised some 700 healthy bone marrow donors. Cohort members were all nominally healthy when sampled, although unrecorded immune exposures were likely present. The donor tested CMV seronegative, placing the donor among the 352 seronegative members of the cohort. Each donor provided a peripheral blood sample, and peripheral blood mononuclear cells were used for TCR beta sequencing. The Qiagen DNeasy Blood Extraction Kit was used to extract genomic DNA from the blood cell samples.

This TCR derives from a woman aged 30 to 39 in good health and CMV-seronegative. The sequence is built from TRBV2 and TRBJ1-2; the D gene assignment is ambiguous. The sample taken for sequencing was PBMCs. The sequenced DNA: TGTGCCAGCAGTGGAGGGTATGGCTACACCTTC. It translates to CASSGGYGYTF. The variable domain in full, with residues beyond the CDR3 obtained from the reference TRBV2 and TRBJ1-2 genes, is EPEVTQTPSHQVTQMGQEVILRCVPISNHLYFYWYRQILGQKVEFLVSFYNNEISEKSEIFDDQFSVERPDGSNFTLKIRSTKLEDSAMYFCASSGGYGYTFGSGTRLTVV.